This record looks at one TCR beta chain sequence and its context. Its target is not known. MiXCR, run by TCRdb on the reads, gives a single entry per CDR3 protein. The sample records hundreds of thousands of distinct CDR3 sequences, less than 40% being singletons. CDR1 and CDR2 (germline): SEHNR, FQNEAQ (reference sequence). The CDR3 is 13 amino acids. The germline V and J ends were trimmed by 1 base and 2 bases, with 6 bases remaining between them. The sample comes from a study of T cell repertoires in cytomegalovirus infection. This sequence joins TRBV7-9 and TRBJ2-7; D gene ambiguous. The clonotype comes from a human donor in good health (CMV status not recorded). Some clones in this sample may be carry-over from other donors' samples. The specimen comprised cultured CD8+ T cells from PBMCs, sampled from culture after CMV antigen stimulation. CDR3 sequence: CASSLVDAYEQYF. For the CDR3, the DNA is TGTGCCAGCAGCTTAGTTGATGCCTACGAGCAGTACTTC.